Sequencing of this T cell receptor beta chain was carried out in a study of T cells in Graves' hyperthyroidism and ophthalmopathy. Authors of the study amplified TCR beta CDR3 regions from RNA transcripts. First-round RT-PCR targeting the TCR CDR3 was performed with the HTBI primer set. Via MiXCR, TCRdb re-called the multiplex PCR reads, giving one row per CDR3 protein. The sample has 500,000 to 600,000 distinct CDR3 sequences, approximately 15% seen once. Graves' hyperthyroidism without ophthalmopathy progression within 18 months was termed stable. This clonotype was observed many times. The clonotype comes from a woman between 18 and 29 years old with Graves' hyperthyroidism. The sequencing input was blood.

CDR3 amino acids: CAWSLSRTDTQYF. CDR3 bases: TGTGCCTGGAGTTTAAGCCGCACAGATACGCAGTATTTT. The chain carries TRBV30 and TRBJ2-3; D is ambiguous. Trimming removed 2 bases from V and 1 base from J, with 7 bases in between. CDR1 is GTSNPN, CDR2 SVGIG, per germline (reference sequence). The length of the CDR3 is 13 residues.